The 25 T cell receptor beta chains given below trace back to one sample, sequenced in a study of neurological immune-mediated disorders. The time point: longitudinal time-point 1 (baseline). In TCRdb, the 5' RACE reads were re-called with MiXCR into one record per CDR3 protein. The top ten hold 9.5% to 10% of the sample, which has some 71,000 distinct CDR3 sequences, approximately 10% seen once. The specimen sequenced was PBMCs. The origin of the receptors is a man aged 30 to 45 in good health.

This clonotype was recorded at least ten times. The rearrangement joins TRBV5-1 to TRBJ2-6; D possibly uses TRBD1 or TRBD2 (7 bases each). Trimming cost V 2 bases and J 4 bases, with 16 bases left between them. Germline CDR1 is SGHRS and CDR2 is YFSETQ. This CDR3 is 17 amino acids long. The chain's CDR3 is CASSLRSGGVGANVLTF. The DNA of the CDR3 is TGCGCCAGCAGCTTACGGTCAGGGGGGGTCGGGGCCAACGTCCTGACTTTC.

This clonotype was recorded many times. This chain links TRBV10-3 with TRBJ2-1; 9 nucleotides match TRBD1. The CDR3 has 15 residues. V shed 6 bases, J shed 8 bases, and the junction held 11 bases outside the gene matches. Germline V CDR1 and CDR2: ENHRY, SYGVKD. CDR3 amino acids: CAISRTGASTDEQFF. As DNA, the CDR3 is TGTGCCATCAGCAGGACAGGGGCGAGTACCGATGAGCAGTTCTTC.

This clonotype was seen at least ten times. DNA for the CDR3: TGTGCCAGCAGCGAGGGACGGCATAACTATGGCTACACCTTC. Its translation: CASSEGRHNYGYTF. The chain uses TRBV3-1 and TRBJ1-2; D perhaps matches TRBD1 (5 bases). The V end lost 5 bases, the J end lost 1 base, and 11 bases lay between the germline ends. The germline V gene encodes CDR1 LGHDT and CDR2 YNNKEL (reference sequence). The CDR3 extends over 14 amino acids.

This clonotype was observed at least ten times. This rearrangement joins TRBV3-1 to TRBJ2-2; D gene unclear. Germline CDR1 LGHDT, CDR2 YNNKEL (reference sequence). The CDR3 totals 15 residues. The V end lost 6 bases, the J end lost 1 base, and 12 bases lay between the germline ends. The CDR3, as DNA: TGTGCCAGCAGTCCGACCGGGTTGAACACCGGGGAGCTGTTTTTT. It specifies CASSPTGLNTGELFF.

This clonotype was found many times. The V call is TRBV10-1, the J call TRBJ2-2; no clear D. Trimming cost V 8 bases and J 2 bases, with 6 bases left between them. The CDR3 runs 12 residues. Germline V gene sequence: CDR1 WNHNN, CDR2 SYGVQD (reference sequence). The CDR3 is CASGENTGELFF. The CDR3, as DNA: TGCGCCAGCGGCGAAAACACCGGGGAGCTGTTTTTT.

This clonotype showed up just a few times. Just one base apart from a much larger clone, this may be a read error. The chain uses TRBV7-2 and TRBJ2-7, with D possibly TRBD2 on 6 matching bases. This CDR3 has 12 residues. Germline V CDR1 and CDR2: SGHTA, FQGNSA. CDR3 amino acids: CVSSRDFSEQYF. DNA for the CDR3: TGTGTCAGCAGCCGGGACTTCAGCGAGCAGTACTTC.

This clonotype was found many times. J is TRBJ2-3 and V is TRBV5-1, with D perhaps matching TRBD1 (6 bases). V was pared by 4 bases and J by 0 bases, with 15 bases between. CDR1 is SGHRS, CDR2 YFSETQ, per germline. This CDR3 has 16 amino acids. The CDR3 DNA follows: TGCGCCAGCAGCCCAGGGATGGGGGCCAGCACAGATACGCAGTATTTT. This sequence encodes CASSPGMGASTDTQYF.

This clonotype showed up many times. This sequence joins TRBV27 and TRBJ1-5; D is unresolved. This CDR3 comprises 13 residues. V shed 5 bases and J shed 9 bases, with 14 bases lying between them. From germline, CDR1 is MNHEY and CDR2 SMNVEV (reference sequence). CDR3 nucleotides: TGTGCCAGCAGTCCCATGGCTAGTGGGCCCCAGCATTTT. Its translation: CASSPMASGPQHF.

This clonotype has at least ten counts. The CDR3 DNA reads TGTGCCAGCAGCTTAGGCAGCGGGAGCGTAGAGACCCAGTACTTC. This sequence encodes CASSLGSGSVETQYF. The rearrangement joins TRBV7-7 to TRBJ2-5; 8 bases are a match to TRBD2. The CDR3 is 15 residues long. Trimming at V came to 1 base and at J to 4 bases, leaving 5 bases not matched to a gene. CDR1 and CDR2 (germline): SSHAT, FNYEAQ (reference sequence).

At least ten counts were recorded for this clonotype. This chain links TRBV12-3 or TRBV12-4 with TRBJ2-6; D call uncertain. With 2 bases removed from V and 1 base from J, the gap between germline ends came to 6 bases. CDR3 length: 15 residues. The CDR3, as DNA: TGTGCCAGCAGTTTATCGGTTTCTGGGGCCAACGTCCTGACTTTC. It specifies CASSLSVSGANVLTF.

This clonotype was picked up many times. The V call is TRBV15, the J call TRBJ2-2, with 9 bases aligning to TRBD1. Germline V CDR1 and CDR2: LNHNV, YYDKDF (reference sequence). CDR3 length equals 15 residues. J lost 4 bases, V lost 0 bases, and 0 bases had no gene match. The CDR3 spells CATSRETGGTGELFF. The CDR3 coding sequence is TGTGCCACCAGCAGAGAGACAGGGGGCACCGGGGAGCTGTTTTTT.

This clonotype was detected ten times or more. This sequence joins TRBV15 and TRBJ2-1, with D perhaps TRBD2 (6 bases). The germline V and J ends were trimmed by 0 bases and 0 bases, with 9 bases remaining between them. Germline V gene data show CDR1 as LNHNV and CDR2 as YYDKDF (reference sequence). CDR3 length equals 16 residues. The CDR3 here is CATSRDPGVSYNEQFF. The CDR3 nucleotides read TGTGCCACCAGCAGAGATCCGGGGGTCTCCTACAATGAGCAGTTCTTC. Together with reference TRBV15 and TRBJ2-1, the CDR3 gives the full variable domain: DAMVIQNPRYQVTQFGKPVTLSCSQTLNHNVMYWYQQKSSQAPKLLFHYYDKDFNNEADTPDNFQSRRPNTSFCFLDIRSPGLGDTAMYLCATSRDPGVSYNEQFFGPGTRLTVL.

There are many counts of this clonotype. V gene TRBV5-1 combines with J gene TRBJ2-1; TRBD1 might be the D (5 bases). V was clipped by 4 bases and J by 6 bases, with 14 bases between them. Germline assignment: CDR1 SGHRS and CDR2 YFSETQ. This CDR3 region has 14 residues. In DNA form, the CDR3 reads TGCGCCAGCAGCCTTGGGGCGGAAAGCAATGAGCAGTTCTTC. Amino acid sequence: CASSLGAESNEQFF. Full variable domain (rest looked up from reference TRBV5-1 and TRBJ2-1): KAGVTQTPRYLIKTRGQQVTLSCSPISGHRSVSWYQQTPGQGLQFLFEYFSETQRNKGNFPGRFSGRQFSNSRSEMNVSTLELGDSALYLCASSLGAESNEQFFGPGTRLTVL.

The J gene is TRBJ2-1, the V gene TRBV19; TRBD1 matches at 11 bases. Per the germline V gene, CDR1 is LNHDA and CDR2 is SQIVND (reference sequence). V gave up 5 bases and J gave up 7 bases; unmatched junction bases: 7. There are 15 residues in the CDR3. The CDR3 is CASSFRTGGFNEQFF. The CDR3 DNA reads TGTGCCAGTAGTTTTCGGACAGGGGGCTTTAATGAGCAGTTCTTC.

This clonotype was observed many times. The CDR3 loop reads CASSLVALAGGTFYNEQFF. Here the CDR3 DNA reads TGCGCCAGCAGCTTGGTGGCTTTAGCGGGAGGAACTTTTTACAATGAGCAGTTCTTC. The rearrangement joins TRBV5-1 to TRBJ2-1, with TRBD2 matching over 10 bases. Germline CDR1 is SGHRS and CDR2 is YFSETQ. This CDR3 contains 19 residues. Trimming at V came to 0 bases and at J to 4 bases, leaving 13 bases not matched to a gene.

This clonotype showed up many times. The rearrangement joins TRBV29-1 to TRBJ1-1; no reliable D call. This CDR3 spans 10 amino acids. V was trimmed by 4 bases and J by 14 bases, leaving 14 bases between them. Germline CDR1 and CDR2: SQVTM and ANQGSEA. The CDR3 sequence: CSVGNPRAFF. Here the CDR3 DNA reads TGCAGCGTTGGGAATCCACGCGCCTTCTTT.

For this clonotype: A much bigger clone sits one base away, suggesting this may be a read error. The chain is built from TRBV15 and TRBJ1-1; D unclear. In germline, CDR1 is LNHNV, CDR2 YYDKDF (reference sequence). The CDR3 length is 15 residues. The CDR3 sequence: CATSRDPRENTDAFF. The CDR3 DNA sequence: TGTGCCACCAGCAGAGATCCCCGCGAGAACACTGACGCTTTCTTT.

The V call is TRBV5-1, the J call TRBJ1-1, with D possibly being TRBD1 (5 bases). V was pared by 2 bases and J by 5 bases, with 22 bases between. Per the germline V gene, CDR1 is SGHRS and CDR2 is YFSETQ. The CDR3 runs 17 residues. The DNA for the CDR3 is TGCGCCAGCAGCTTAGCGTTACCAGGGACCCCGGGGACTGAAGCTTTCTTT. This translates into CASSLALPGTPGTEAFF.

This clonotype appeared many times. V gene TRBV12-3 or TRBV12-4 combines with J gene TRBJ1-6, with D unclear. V shed 1 base and J shed 7 bases, with 8 bases lying between them. The CDR3 sequence is 14 residues long. CDR3 residues: CASSLGAGNSPLHF. The CDR3 region has the DNA TGTGCCAGCAGTTTAGGGGCGGGAAATTCACCCCTCCACTTT.

This clonotype was found many times. The rearrangement links TRBV28 to TRBJ1-5; D is possibly TRBD1 (6 bases). In germline, CDR1 is MDHEN, CDR2 SYDVKM. This CDR3 has 15 amino acids. V lost 6 bases and J 2 bases, leaving 14 bases between the germline ends. CDR3 loop: CASSYRAEGNQPQHF. As DNA, the CDR3 is TGTGCCAGCAGCTACAGGGCTGAGGGCAATCAGCCCCAGCATTTT. The variable domain in full, completed from reference TRBV28 and TRBJ1-5, reads DVKVTQSSRYLVKRTGEKVFLECVQDMDHENMFWYRQDPGLGLRLIYFSYDVKMKEKGDIPEGYSVSREKKERFSLILESASTNQTSMYLCASSYRAEGNQPQHFGDGTRLSIL.

The table lists this clonotype with many counts. The rearrangement links TRBV18 to TRBJ2-5; a possible D gene is TRBD1 (6 bases). CDR1 is KGHSH and CDR2 is LQKENI in the germline V gene. V lost 8 bases and J 1 base, leaving 11 bases between the germline ends. The CDR3 has 13 amino acids. CDR3: CASVQGPQETQYF. CDR3 DNA sequence: TGTGCCAGCGTACAGGGTCCCCAAGAGACCCAGTACTTC.

This rearrangement joins TRBV29-1 to TRBJ2-1, with 15 nucleotides matching TRBD2. This CDR3 has 14 amino acids. V gave up 7 bases and J gave up 8 bases; unmatched junction bases: 6. The germline V gene encodes CDR1 SQVTM and CDR2 ANQGSEA. CDR3 region: CSDTRTSGRDEQFF. The CDR3, as DNA: TGCAGCGATACTCGGACTAGCGGGAGGGATGAGCAGTTCTTC.

This clonotype has at least ten counts. The rearrangement uses TRBV10-3 and TRBJ1-2; 11 positions agree with TRBD1. This CDR3 region has 17 residues. Germline loops: CDR1 ENHRY, CDR2 SYGVKD. With 2 bases clipped from V and 2 bases from J, the junction kept 7 bases outside the gene matches. CDR3 coding DNA: TGTGCCATCAGTGAGCGAAGGACAGGGGGCGAGAACTATGGCTACACCTTC. This codes for CAISERRTGGENYGYTF.

There are many counts of this clonotype. The V call is TRBV9, the J call TRBJ2-7; D may be TRBD1 or TRBD2 (6 bases each). Trimming took 3 bases from V and 0 from J, leaving 13 bases between them. The CDR3 sequence is 15 residues long. CDR1 is SGDLS, CDR2 YYNGEE, per germline. Here the CDR3 reads CASSERGASSYEQYF. Here the CDR3 DNA reads TGTGCCAGCAGCGAGAGGGGGGCGAGCTCCTACGAGCAGTACTTC. Full variable domain (outside the CDR3, taken from reference TRBV9 and TRBJ2-7): DSGVTQTPKHLITATGQRVTLRCSPRSGDLSVYWYQQSLDQGLQFLIQYYNGEERAKGNILERFSAQQFPDLHSELNLSSLELGDSALYFCASSERGASSYEQYFGPGTRLTVT.

This clonotype has at least ten counts. The chain couples TRBV29-1 to TRBJ1-1; 7 bases match TRBD1. Trimming cost V 6 bases and J 0 bases; bases outside gene matches: 13. This CDR3 region has 16 residues. The germline V gene has CDR1 SQVTM and CDR2 ANQGSEA. CDR3 sequence (DNA): TGCAGCGTCGCGATGCACCGACAGGGATTGAACACTGAAGCTTTCTTT. Translating gives CSVAMHRQGLNTEAFF.